The 10 T cell receptor beta chains presented below share a single source sample, sequenced in a study of T cell changes during pregnancy in multiple sclerosis. Libraries were prepared by immunoSEQ multiplex PCR; TCRdb keeps only in-frame clonotypes and omits some of them. The table has around 75,000 clones, more than 85% seen once; the top ten hold around 0.3%. Sequencing was performed on CD4+ T cells from peripheral blood mononuclear cells, taken in the third trimester of pregnancy. All receptors come from a female donor in good health, enrolled as a control in a pregnancy study.

This clone was seen just once. The CDR3 nucleotides read TGTGCCACCAGCAGAGATGGGGGGATGAGAGCTTTCTTT. Its protein product is CATSRDGGMRAFF. This chain connects TRBV15 to TRBJ1-1; maybe TRBD1 (5 bases). Germline assignment: CDR1 LNHNV and CDR2 YYDKDF (reference sequence). With 0 bases removed from V and 10 bases from J, the gap between germline ends came to 12 bases. The CDR3 has 13 amino acids.

The chain recombines TRBV11-2 with TRBJ2-3, with TRBD1 matching 7 bases. This CDR3 contains 12 residues. Germline trimming cut 5 bases from V and 6 bases from J; bases unmatched to any gene: 2. Germline V gene lookup returns CDR1 SGHAT and CDR2 FQNNGV. The CDR3 here is CASSLTGDTQYF. CDR3 coding DNA: TGTGCCAGCAGCCTGACAGGGGATACGCAGTATTTT.

The chain links TRBV30 to TRBJ1-6; D unclear. The V end was cut by 0 bases, the J end by 10 bases, with 7 bases between. The germline V gene has CDR1 GTSNPN and CDR2 SVGIG (reference sequence). The CDR3 totals 12 residues. The CDR3, as DNA: TGTGCCTGGAGTGTACTTGAGTCACCCCTCCACTTT. Its protein product is CAWSVLESPLHF.

This clone appeared once. This rearrangement joins TRBV2 to TRBJ2-1; TRBD2 agrees at 7 bases. Trimming at V came to 6 bases and at J to 8 bases, leaving 10 bases not matched to a gene. The CDR3 is 14 amino acids. CDR1 and CDR2 (germline): SNHLY, FYNNEI. CDR3 nucleotides: TGTGCCAGCAGCTTCAGCGGGGAAGGGTATGAGCAGTTCTTC. Its translation: CASSFSGEGYEQFF.

This chain connects TRBV29-1 to TRBJ2-5, with D hard to call. Germline assignment: CDR1 SQVTM and CDR2 ANQGSEA. The CDR3 totals 11 residues. The ends were cut back, 4 bases at V and 2 bases at J, with 5 bases in the middle. CDR3 DNA sequence: TGCAGCGTTGCACAGCAAGAGACCCAGTACTTC. Translation gives CSVAQQETQYF.

V usage is TRBV7-2 and J usage is TRBJ1-6; possible D gene TRBD1, 6 bases. There are 16 residues in the CDR3. From germline, CDR1 is SGHTA and CDR2 FQGNSA. V was cut by 1 base and J by 9 bases, with 16 bases left in between. CDR3 coding DNA: TGTGCCAGCAGCTTAGGGGTGGGGGGGGGCCTTTCACCCCTCCACTTT. Translation: CASSLGVGGGLSPLHF.

V gene TRBV7-9 combines with J gene TRBJ2-4, with 9 nucleotides matching TRBD2. J lost 6 bases, V lost 0 bases, and 3 bases had no gene match. The CDR3 runs 15 residues. The germline V gene encodes CDR1 SEHNR and CDR2 FQNEAQ (reference sequence). CDR3 DNA: TGTGCCAGCAGCTTAGCCGGCGGGGGGGGAAACATTCAGTACTTC. Protein: CASSLAGGGGNIQYF.

The V and J genes are TRBV30 and TRBJ1-2, with TRBD1 as a possible D gene (6 bases). Germline V gene sequence: CDR1 GTSNPN, CDR2 SVGIG (reference sequence). The CDR3 has 13 residues. Trimming took 2 bases from V and 4 from J, leaving 11 bases between them. CDR3 DNA: TGTGCCTGGAGTAGAGGGGGTCCCTATGGCTACACCTTC. The encoded protein is CAWSRGGPYGYTF.

The V and J genes are TRBV19 and TRBJ1-4; D uncertain. Looked up from germline, CDR1 is LNHDA and CDR2 is SQIVND (reference sequence). The CDR3 has 15 amino acids. The V end was cut by 3 bases, the J end by 2 bases, with 10 bases between. CDR3: CASSIPGSTNEKLFF. DNA of the CDR3: TGTGCCAGTAGTATCCCGGGATCGACTAATGAAAAACTGTTTTTT.

CDR3 nucleotides: TGTGCCATCAGGGGACAGATCTCTGGAAACACCATATATTTT. Translating it yields CAIRGQISGNTIYF. The V call is TRBV10-3, the J call TRBJ1-3, with 7 nucleotides matching TRBD1. Germline V CDR1 and CDR2: ENHRY, SYGVKD. This CDR3 region has 14 residues. With 6 bases clipped from V and 0 bases from J, the junction kept 2 bases outside the gene matches.